A single sample is the source of the 19 T cell receptor beta chains below, sequenced in a study of blood T cell repertoires in COVID-19. Some clones are missing from TCRdb's copy, which holds only in-frame ones; the method was immunoSEQ multiplex PCR. This sample carries roughly 300,000 clones, nearly 90% of them seen once, and the ten largest clones take 1.5% to 2%. The sequencing sample was made of peripheral blood. The receptors were gathered from a woman between 25 and 40 years old with COVID-19, enrolled during active disease.

The chain links TRBV11-2 to TRBJ2-2; TRBD1 matches at 7 bases. The V and J ends lost 4 bases and 6 bases, in that order; junction bases with no gene match: 8. The CDR3 is 15 amino acids. Germline V gives CDR1 SGHAT, CDR2 FQNNGV. The CDR3 DNA reads as TGTGCCAGCAGCTCTACGACAGGGATCCCCGGGGAGCTGTTTTTT. Protein sequence: CASSSTTGIPGELFF.

This chain links TRBV5-6 with TRBJ1-6; 11 bases map to TRBD1. The CDR3 consists of 18 residues. CDR1 and CDR2 (germline): SGHDT, YYEEEE. Trimming at V came to 3 bases and at J to 2 bases, leaving 7 bases not matched to a gene. CDR3 amino acids: CASSWWGQGVTYNSPLHF. DNA for the CDR3: TGTGCCAGCAGCTGGTGGGGACAGGGGGTGACCTATAATTCACCCCTCCACTTT.

The chain joins TRBV28 to TRBJ1-2; D remains ambiguous. Trimming pared 6 bases from V and 4 bases from J, leaving 12 bases between. The CDR3 loop spans 13 amino acids. Germline CDR1 is MDHEN and CDR2 is SYDVKM. In DNA, the CDR3 is TGTGCCAGCAGGTCCTACTCACTCTATGGCTACACCTTC. The encoded protein is CASRSYSLYGYTF.

The chain uses TRBV19 and TRBJ1-2, with 7 bases aligning to TRBD1. Germline V gene lookup returns CDR1 LNHDA and CDR2 SQIVND (reference sequence). J lost 4 bases, V lost 5 bases, and 10 bases had no gene match. CDR3 length: 15 residues. DNA for the CDR3: TGTGCCAGTAGTTTCGTCCGGGGGACAGCCTATGGCTACACCTTC. Encoded protein: CASSFVRGTAYGYTF. Complete variable domain (other parts from reference TRBV19 and TRBJ1-2): DGGITQSPKYLFRKEGQNVTLSCEQNLNHDAMYWYRQDPGQGLRLIYYSQIVNDFQKGDIAEGYSVSREKKESFPLTVTSAQKNPTAFYLCASSFVRGTAYGYTFGSGTRLTVV.

The V gene is TRBV4-1, the J gene TRBJ1-3, with TRBD1 as a possible D gene (6 bases). With 1 base removed from V and 2 bases from J, the gap between germline ends came to 12 bases. Germline V CDR1 and CDR2: MGHRA, YSYEKL. The CDR3 extends over 16 amino acids. The CDR3 reads CASSQGPGQTGNTIYF. For the CDR3, the DNA is TGCGCCAGCAGCCAAGGGCCTGGACAGACTGGAAACACCATATATTTT.

In DNA form, the CDR3 reads TGTGCCAGCAGTTACGCGGGTACGGGTACTGAAGCTTTCTTT. It codes for CASSYAGTGTEAFF. This chain connects TRBV6-5 to TRBJ1-1, with D hard to call. Germline V CDR1 and CDR2: MNHEY, SVGAGI. The germline V and J ends were trimmed by 2 bases and 5 bases, with 12 bases remaining between them. CDR3 length: 14 amino acids.

J is TRBJ2-2 and V is TRBV5-1, with 7 bases that match TRBD1. Germline-derived CDR1 and CDR2 are SGHRS and YFSETQ. V gave up 5 bases and J gave up 3 bases; unmatched junction bases: 7. The CDR3 totals 15 residues. This CDR3 is CASSKGAPDTGELFF. CDR3 nucleotide sequence: TGCGCCAGCAGTAAGGGGGCACCCGACACCGGGGAGCTGTTTTTT.

Points on this clone: This sample also contains other DNA sequences that code for the same CDR3. The CDR3 sequence: CAISDRVNTEAFF. For the CDR3, the DNA is TGTGCCATCAGTGACAGGGTCAACACTGAAGCTTTCTTT. J is TRBJ1-1 and V is TRBV10-3; maybe TRBD1 (5 bases). Germline-derived CDR1 and CDR2 are ENHRY and SYGVKD. Trimming took off 3 bases at V and 2 bases at J, with 7 bases between the two ends. The CDR3 has 13 residues.

The rearrangement uses TRBV29-1 and TRBJ1-1; 7 bases fit TRBD1. This CDR3 region has 13 residues. The V gene's germline CDR1 is SQVTM and CDR2 ANQGSEA. Losses at the gene ends were 0 bases for V and 8 bases for J; bases not matched to a gene: 6. CDR3 residues: CSVEDRRGREAFF. For the CDR3, the DNA is TGCAGCGTTGAAGATCGAAGGGGGCGGGAAGCTTTCTTT.

The rearrangement joins TRBV25-1 to TRBJ1-3; D is unclear. V was trimmed by 5 bases and J by 3 bases, leaving 5 bases between them. Germline CDR1 MGHDK, CDR2 SYGVNS. This CDR3 has 12 residues. The CDR3 loop reads CASSLSGNTIYF. Written as DNA, the CDR3 is TGTGCCAGCAGTCTAAGTGGAAACACCATATATTTT.

This CDR3 is CASSGGRGTEAFF. In DNA, the CDR3 is TGTGCCAGCAGCGGGGGACGGGGCACTGAAGCTTTCTTT. The V and J genes are TRBV12-3 or TRBV12-4 and TRBJ1-1; weak D call: TRBD1 (5 bases). The CDR3 spans 13 residues. V was cut by 6 bases and J by 4 bases, with 12 bases left in between.

The V call is TRBV25-1, the J call TRBJ2-6; TRBD1 aligns across 7 bases. This CDR3 is built from 15 residues. Germline CDR1 and CDR2: MGHDK and SYGVNS. V was clipped by 5 bases and J by 2 bases; unmatched bases: 3. The CDR3 loop reads CASSPRGPGANVLTF. CDR3 coding DNA: TGTGCCAGCAGTCCGAGGGGGCCTGGGGCCAACGTCCTGACTTTC.

The chain combines TRBV20-1 with TRBJ1-2; no firm D call. This CDR3 region has 11 residues. Germline values: CDR1 DFQATT, CDR2 SNEGSKA (reference sequence). With 3 bases removed from V and 6 bases from J, the gap between germline ends came to 8 bases. The CDR3 bases are TGCAGTGCTAGGGGCAGAGATGGCTACACCTTC. Its protein is CSARGRDGYTF.

The chain joins TRBV3-1 (or the pseudogene TRBV3-2) to TRBJ2-2; D is unclear. Germline V gives CDR1 LGHDT, CDR2 YNNKEL (reference sequence). Deletions cut 4 bases from V and 3 bases from J, with 9 bases between. There are 14 residues in the CDR3. CDR3 nucleotide sequence: TGTGCCAGCAGCCGTAAGCTCGACACCGGGGAGCTGTTTTTT. It translates to CASSRKLDTGELFF.

The chain recombines TRBV24-1 with TRBJ2-1, with 7 positions matching TRBD1. Germline trimming cut 6 bases from V and 2 bases from J; bases unmatched to any gene: 3. The CDR3 totals 14 residues. Germline CDR1 KGHDR, CDR2 SFDVKD. The CDR3 here is CATSSGTAYNEQFF. The CDR3 nucleotides read TGTGCCACCAGTTCCGGGACAGCCTACAATGAGCAGTTCTTC.

The rearrangement links TRBV20-1 to TRBJ1-2, with D maybe TRBD1 (5 bases). The V end was cut by 3 bases, the J end by 4 bases, with 9 bases between. The V gene's germline CDR1 is DFQATT and CDR2 SNEGSKA (reference sequence). The CDR3 sequence is 12 residues long. CDR3 loop: CSASAGPYGYTF. In DNA, the CDR3 is TGCAGTGCTAGTGCAGGGCCCTATGGCTACACCTTC.

This chain links TRBV2 with TRBJ2-2; no firm D call. Germline CDR1 and CDR2: SNHLY and FYNNEI. V lost 6 bases and J 2 bases, leaving 4 bases between the germline ends. The CDR3 is made up of 12 amino acids. Written as DNA, the CDR3 is TGTGCCAGCAGGACAAACACCGGGGAGCTGTTTTTT. It specifies CASRTNTGELFF.

The chain links TRBV6-6 to TRBJ1-2, with 7 positions matching TRBD1. The CDR3 runs 15 residues. Germline lookup yields CDR1 MNHNY and CDR2 SVGAGI (reference sequence). Trimming cost V 2 bases and J 6 bases; bases outside gene matches: 9. The CDR3 DNA follows: TGTGCCAGCAGTTACGCCCCCCGACAGGGTCATGGCTACACCTTC. Its protein product is CASSYAPRQGHGYTF.

This clone was seen repeatedly, ten times or more. This sequence joins TRBV13 and TRBJ2-7; unclear D gene. Trimming left V 0 bases short and J 7 bases short, with 10 bases between. Germline CDR1 PRHDT, CDR2 FYEKMQ (reference sequence). This CDR3 contains 13 residues. CDR3: CASSLGPYGEQYF. Written as DNA, the CDR3 is TGTGCCAGCAGCTTAGGGCCATACGGGGAGCAGTACTTC.